One and the same sample provided the 25 T cell receptor beta chains below, sequenced in a study of blood T cell repertoires in COVID-19. Repertoires were generated with immunoSEQ multiplex PCR, while TCRdb's copy carries only in-frame clones and drops some. The sample contains about 75,000 clones, around 84% of which appear only once. Sequenced material: peripheral blood. Receptors originate from a woman aged 45 to 65 with acute or convalescent COVID-19.

J is TRBJ2-1 and V is TRBV15; a possible D gene is TRBD2 (6 bases). The CDR3 covers 14 residues. Looked up from germline, CDR1 is LNHNV and CDR2 is YYDKDF (reference sequence). V lost 0 bases to trimming and J lost 4 bases, with 7 bases between them. The CDR3 sequence: CATSRETSYNEQFF. Written as DNA, the CDR3 is TGTGCCACCAGCAGAGAGACTAGTTACAATGAGCAGTTCTTC.

V gene TRBV29-1 combines with J gene TRBJ1-2, with a weak D call TRBD1 (6 bases). The germline gives CDR1 SQVTM, CDR2 ANQGSEA. The CDR3 length is 13 residues. V lost 7 bases and J lost 7, with 19 bases in between. The CDR3 nucleotides read TGCAGCGCCAGAACGACAGGCAGAGGTGGCTACACCTTC. It encodes CSARTTGRGGYTF. Filled out from reference TRBV29-1 and TRBJ1-2, the complete variable domain reads SAVISQKPSRDICQRGTSLTIQCQVDSQVTMMFWYRQQPGQSLTLIATANQGSEATYESGFVIDKFPISRPNLTFSTLTVSNMSPEDSSIYLCSARTTGRGGYTFGSGTRLTVV.

This clone was seen a handful of times. The chain recombines TRBV7-2 with TRBJ1-5; TRBD1 is a possible D gene (6 bases). This CDR3 is built from 14 residues. V lost 6 bases, J lost 4 bases, and 13 bases lay in between. Per the germline V gene, CDR1 is SGHTA and CDR2 is FQGNSA. The CDR3 nucleotides are TGTGCCAGCAGTTTACAGGGTCAGAATCAGCCCCAGCATTTT. Protein sequence: CASSLQGQNQPQHF.

CDR3 region: CAWSAGGEQYF. CDR3 DNA: TGTGCCTGGAGTGCGGGGGGCGAGCAGTACTTC. The V and J genes are TRBV30 and TRBJ2-7, with 7 bases that match TRBD2. CDR1 and CDR2 (germline): GTSNPN, SVGIG (reference sequence). V was clipped by 1 base and J by 6 bases; unmatched bases: 0. The CDR3 spans 11 residues. Supplemented by reference TRBV30 and TRBJ2-7, the full variable domain reads SQTIHQWPATLVQPVGSPLSLECTVEGTSNPNLYWYRQAAGRGLQLLFYSVGIGQISSEVPQNLSASRPQDRQFILSSKKLLLSDSGFYLCAWSAGGEQYFGPGTRLTVT.

The rearrangement uses TRBV6-2 or TRBV6-3 and TRBJ1-5; unclear D gene. The germline V gene has CDR1 MNHEY and CDR2 SVGEGT. CDR3 length equals 15 residues. The V and J ends lost 0 bases and 0 bases respectively, with 6 bases between them. The CDR3 region has the DNA TGTGCCAGCAGTTACTCGACTGTTAGCAATCAGCCCCAGCATTTT. This sequence encodes CASSYSTVSNQPQHF.

V gene TRBV6-2 or TRBV6-3 combines with J gene TRBJ1-2, with 10 bases matching TRBD1. CDR3 length equals 17 residues. The junction had 12 bases not matched to a gene; V was cut back by 0 bases and J by 8 bases. Germline CDR1 and CDR2: MNHEY and SVGEGT. This chain's CDR3 is CASSYSPGTGDLRGYTF. The CDR3 region has the DNA TGTGCCAGCAGTTACTCTCCCGGGACAGGGGACTTGAGGGGCTACACCTTC.

The V gene is TRBV11-2, the J gene TRBJ2-7; TRBD1 matches at 8 bases. This CDR3 has 15 residues. The V gene's germline CDR1 is SGHAT and CDR2 FQNNGV. V shed 4 bases, J shed 1 base, and the junction held 6 bases outside the gene matches. Here the CDR3 DNA reads TGTGCCAGCAGCTACCCGGGACAGGCGTCCTACGAGCAGTACTTC. It is translated as CASSYPGQASYEQYF.

The chain links TRBV14 to TRBJ2-1, with TRBD2 identical over 8 bases. V dropped 7 bases and J dropped 5; count of bases not matched to a gene: 13. The CDR3 loop spans 16 amino acids. Germline V lookup: CDR1 SGHDN, CDR2 FVKESK. CDR3 nucleotide sequence: TGTGCCAGCACTCCTTTAGCGGGGCCCGGTAACAATGAGCAGTTCTTC. Its translation: CASTPLAGPGNNEQFF.

The rearrangement uses TRBV19 and TRBJ2-1; D unclear. CDR1 and CDR2 (germline): LNHDA, SQIVND (reference sequence). This CDR3 is built from 15 residues. V gave up 3 bases and J gave up 4 bases, with 13 bases separating them. This CDR3 is CASSIGQQTYNEQFF. For the CDR3, the DNA is TGTGCCAGTAGTATTGGGCAGCAAACATACAATGAGCAGTTCTTC.

The rearrangement uses TRBV3-1 (or the pseudogene TRBV3-2) and TRBJ1-2; weak D call: TRBD1 (6 bases). The CDR3 is 13 amino acids. The V gene's germline CDR1 is LGHDT and CDR2 YNNKEL (reference sequence). V lost 4 bases and J lost 7, with 13 bases in between. The CDR3 here is CASSLQTGFGYTF. In DNA form, the CDR3 reads TGTGCCAGCAGCCTACAAACAGGGTTTGGCTACACCTTC.

The V gene is TRBV29-1, the J gene TRBJ2-7; D might be TRBD1 (6 bases). CDR3 length: 12 residues. V was clipped by 5 bases and J by 7 bases, with 15 bases between them. Germline CDR1 is SQVTM and CDR2 is ANQGSEA. The chain's CDR3 is CSVYRGTKEQYF. CDR3 nucleotides: TGCAGCGTTTATCGAGGGACAAAGGAGCAGTACTTC.

This chain's CDR3 is CASSRTGGGEQFF. DNA of the CDR3: TGTGCCAGCAGCCGGACAGGGGGCGGTGAGCAGTTCTTC. The chain joins TRBV7-3 to TRBJ2-1; TRBD1 aligns across 11 bases. Germline CDR1 is SGHTA and CDR2 is FQGTGA. CDR3 size: 13 residues. With 5 bases clipped from V and 9 bases from J, the junction kept 3 bases outside the gene matches.

The chain is built from TRBV3-1 (or the pseudogene TRBV3-2) and TRBJ2-7; no reliable D call. Trimming took off 1 base at V and 1 base at J, with 8 bases between the two ends. Germline V gene sequence: CDR1 LGHDT, CDR2 YNNKEL (reference sequence). The CDR3 has 14 amino acids. CDR3 bases: TGTGCCAGCAGCCAAGTGGCAGCGTCCTACGAGCAGTACTTC. Its translation: CASSQVAASYEQYF.

This clone was seen more than once but under ten times. The V call is TRBV2, the J call TRBJ1-3; no clear D. In germline, CDR1 is SNHLY, CDR2 FYNNEI. The CDR3 is 15 residues long. Between the trimmed V and J ends, which lost 2 bases and 0 bases, there was a span of 8 bases. CDR3 DNA sequence: TGTGCCAGCAGTGAACTGAGGTCCTCTGGAAACACCATATATTTT. Encoded protein: CASSELRSSGNTIYF.

The V gene is TRBV7-9, the J gene TRBJ2-1; 8 positions match TRBD2. From germline, CDR1 is SEHNR and CDR2 FQNEAQ (reference sequence). With 4 bases clipped from V and 2 bases from J, the junction kept 10 bases outside the gene matches. The CDR3 length is 17 residues. DNA for the CDR3: TGTGCCAGCAGCTCGATTAACGGGGGGGCCGCCTACAATGAGCAGTTCTTC. Translated: CASSSINGGAAYNEQFF.

In this sample, this clone turned up once. Here the CDR3 DNA reads TGTGCCAGCTCACCATTCCGGGACAGGGACACTGAAGCTTTCTTT. Translation gives CASSPFRDRDTEAFF. This rearrangement joins TRBV18 to TRBJ1-1; 9 nucleotides align to TRBD1. After removal of 2 bases from V and 3 bases from J, the junction contained 4 bases not matched to a gene. The CDR3 sequence is 15 residues long. Looked up from germline, CDR1 is KGHSH and CDR2 is LQKENI.

This chain's CDR3 is CASSPNTAWNEQFF. The CDR3 DNA sequence: TGTGCCAGCAGCCCGAATACTGCCTGGAATGAGCAGTTCTTC. V and J are TRBV7-6 and TRBJ2-1; the D is unclear. Between the trimmed V and J ends, which lost 5 bases and 7 bases, there was a span of 15 bases. The CDR3 totals 14 residues. The germline CDR1 and CDR2 sequences are SGHVS and FNYEAQ.

V gene TRBV28 combines with J gene TRBJ2-7; a possible D gene is TRBD1 (6 bases). Trimming removed 7 bases from V and 2 bases from J, with 15 bases in between. Germline CDR1 MDHEN, CDR2 SYDVKM. The CDR3 runs 14 residues. The CDR3 loop reads CASTHGTGTYEQYF. Written as DNA, the CDR3 is TGTGCCAGCACCCATGGCACAGGGACCTACGAGCAGTACTTC.

The rearrangement links TRBV5-1 to TRBJ2-5; 8 bases map to TRBD1. Germline lookup yields CDR1 SGHRS and CDR2 YFSETQ. J lost 5 bases, V lost 4 bases, and 7 bases had no gene match. The CDR3 loop spans 14 amino acids. The CDR3 reads CASSPRQGRETQYF. The CDR3 region has the DNA TGCGCCAGCAGCCCAAGACAGGGGAGGGAGACCCAGTACTTC.

This clone is a singleton in its sample. The chain has TRBV5-4 and TRBJ2-1; TRBD2 matches 7 bases. Losses at the gene ends were 4 bases for V and 4 bases for J; bases not matched to a gene: 11. The CDR3 length is 16 residues. Germline V gene sequence: CDR1 SGHNT, CDR2 YYREEE (reference sequence). This chain's CDR3 is CASSPPGLRSYNEQFF. The CDR3 bases are TGTGCCAGCAGCCCGCCGGGACTACGTTCTTACAATGAGCAGTTCTTC.

V gene TRBV5-4 combines with J gene TRBJ1-1; perhaps TRBD1 as D (5 bases). The CDR3 is made up of 15 amino acids. The germline V gene encodes CDR1 SGHNT and CDR2 YYREEE (reference sequence). V was cut by 5 bases and J by 5 bases, with 19 bases left in between. The CDR3 loop reads CASSSWALGGTEAFF. CDR3 nucleotide sequence: TGTGCCAGCAGTTCTTGGGCCCTGGGGGGGACTGAAGCTTTCTTT.

This clone has a single count. The chain has TRBV27 and TRBJ2-7; 9 nucleotides line up with TRBD2. CDR1 MNHEY and CDR2 SMNVEV come from the germline V gene (reference sequence). Unmatched junction bases numbered 3, after V lost 0 bases and J lost 0 bases. This CDR3 spans 16 amino acids. The DNA of the CDR3 is TGTGCCAGCAGTTTATCTCTAGCGGGGCCCTCCTACGAGCAGTACTTC. Translating gives CASSLSLAGPSYEQYF.

The rearrangement uses TRBV5-1 and TRBJ2-2; TRBD2 is a possible D gene (5 bases). Germline V gene sequence: CDR1 SGHRS, CDR2 YFSETQ. Trimming took 0 bases from V and 6 from J, leaving 9 bases between them. The CDR3 loop spans 14 amino acids. This chain's CDR3 is CASSLAGLPGELFF. Written as DNA, the CDR3 is TGCGCCAGCAGCTTGGCGGGGTTACCCGGGGAGCTGTTTTTT.

The chain uses TRBV5-1 and TRBJ1-1; D is perhaps TRBD1 (5 bases). Per the germline V gene, CDR1 is SGHRS and CDR2 is YFSETQ. CDR3 length: 15 residues. Deletions cut 0 bases from V and 5 bases from J, with 14 bases between. CDR3 residues: CASSLGPRARTEAFF. The CDR3 nucleotides are TGCGCCAGCAGCTTGGGTCCCAGGGCGAGGACTGAAGCTTTCTTT. Full variable domain (remainder filled in from reference TRBV5-1 and TRBJ1-1): KAGVTQTPRYLIKTRGQQVTLSCSPISGHRSVSWYQQTPGQGLQFLFEYFSETQRNKGNFPGRFSGRQFSNSRSEMNVSTLELGDSALYLCASSLGPRARTEAFFGQGTRLTVV.

The V and J genes are TRBV30 and TRBJ1-5, with unresolved D. With 0 bases removed from V and 9 bases from J, the gap between germline ends came to 18 bases. This CDR3 region has 15 residues. Germline-derived CDR1 and CDR2 are GTSNPN and SVGIG (reference sequence). CDR3 DNA: TGTGCCTGGAGTGTAGAGGGTTCTCCCTTTTCGCCCCAGCATTTT. Amino acids: CAWSVEGSPFSPQHF.